In its sample, the clone carrying this TCR beta chain was seen a few times. V was shortened by 6 bases and J by 0 bases, with 13 bases between the two germline ends. The CDR3 totals 14 residues. Germline lookup yields CDR1 DFQATT and CDR2 SNEGSKA (reference sequence). This sample's TCRbeta library carried unique molecular identifier barcodes. TCRdb independently ran MiXCR on the PCR reads; one entry per CDR3 protein. Here the sample spans some 280,000 distinct CDR3 sequences, more than 8% being singletons. This sample is drawn from a study of T-cell reconstitution after alpha-beta-depleted transplantation in children.

The chain carries TRBV20-1 and TRBJ2-3; D possibly corresponds to TRBD2 (6 bases). The sequence came from a human donor who donated a stem cell graft to a child with SCID. This specimen was PBMCs from the stem cell graft donor, taken from the stem cell graft. The CDR3: CSATTGTSTDTQYF. As DNA, the CDR3 is TGCAGTGCAACTACCGGGACTAGCACAGATACGCAGTATTTT.